These 16 T cell receptor beta chains were all obtained from the same sample, sequenced in a study of blood T cells in healthy people across ages. PCR was performed a second time for roughly 7 to 12 cycles using a sample-barcoded 5' primer and a J-beta primer mix. TCRdb reprocessed the 5' RACE reads via MiXCR and lists one record per CDR3 protein. The sample lists hundreds of thousands of distinct CDR3 sequences, 58% occurring once. The specimen sequenced was blood. The receptors come from a man younger than 40 in good health.

Here the CDR3 DNA reads TGTGCCAGCAGCTTGGGAGGGCTCCTAGCTAGACAGTTCTTC. Translated: CASSLGGLLARQFF. V and J are TRBV7-2 and TRBJ2-1, with 7 positions matching TRBD2. Per the germline V gene, CDR1 is SGHTA and CDR2 is FQGNSA. This CDR3 is built from 14 residues. Germline trimming cut 3 bases from V and 13 bases from J; bases unmatched to any gene: 12.

The chain uses TRBV5-1 and TRBJ1-6; the D gene is possibly TRBD1 (5 bases). Germline V gives CDR1 SGHRS, CDR2 YFSETQ. The CDR3 contains 15 residues. The ends were cut back, 2 bases at V and 3 bases at J, with 9 bases in the middle. CDR3 nucleotides: TGCGCCAGCAGCTTTGGGGGGAACTATAATTCACCCCTCCACTTT. As protein: CASSFGGNYNSPLHF.

This clonotype was counted between two and nine times. The CDR3 here is CASSEMLLAGTNNEQFF. CDR3 in DNA: TGTGCCAGCAGCGAAATGTTACTAGCGGGGACCAACAATGAGCAGTTCTTC. The genes are TRBV9 and TRBJ2-1, with 10 bases lining up with TRBD2. Germline CDR1 SGDLS, CDR2 YYNGEE. There are 17 residues in the CDR3. Trimming at V came to 3 bases and at J to 5 bases, leaving 11 bases not matched to a gene.

This chain uses TRBV20-1 with TRBJ2-1; D may correspond to TRBD1 or TRBD2 (6 bases each). V shed 5 bases and J shed 9 bases, with 20 bases lying between them. The length of the CDR3 is 14 residues. Germline V gene lookup returns CDR1 DFQATT and CDR2 SNEGSKA (reference sequence). The CDR3 protein is CSAGITGLEGEQFF. The CDR3 DNA follows: TGCAGTGCTGGGATTACAGGGCTGGAGGGTGAGCAGTTCTTC.

This clonotype was seen more than once but under ten times. The chain recombines TRBV12-3 or TRBV12-4 with TRBJ2-7; 7 nucleotides line up with TRBD1. The CDR3 contains 14 residues. After removal of 5 bases from V and 5 bases from J, the junction contained 9 bases not matched to a gene. The CDR3 bases are TGTGCCAGCAGTAACAGGGGCGCTTCAGACGAGCAGTACTTC. Translation gives CASSNRGASDEQYF.

This chain uses TRBV28 with TRBJ2-7; TRBD1 is a possible D gene (6 bases). There are 15 residues in the CDR3. The V gene's germline CDR1 is MDHEN and CDR2 SYDVKM. V was cut by 4 bases and J by 7 bases, with 20 bases left in between. CDR3 nucleotides: TGTGCCAGCAGTTCGGAGGACAGCAAGTTTGGAGAGCAGTACTTC. Translation: CASSSEDSKFGEQYF.

The rearrangement uses TRBV20-1 and TRBJ2-1; 8 bases are shared with TRBD2. The CDR3 runs 15 residues. Germline V gives CDR1 DFQATT, CDR2 SNEGSKA (reference sequence). Trimming cost V 4 bases and J 8 bases; bases outside gene matches: 13. CDR3 in amino acids: CSAIVREDVRDEQFF. Written as DNA, the CDR3 is TGCAGTGCTATCGTGCGGGAGGATGTTAGGGATGAGCAGTTCTTC.

Remarks on this clonotype: A much larger clonotype is one base distant, so this may be a read error. V usage is TRBV7-2 and J usage is TRBJ2-5; no definite D call. The CDR3 length is 16 residues. Germline values: CDR1 SGHTA, CDR2 FQGNSA. V dropped 2 bases and J dropped 3 bases, with 16 bases sitting between them. Here the CDR3 reads CASSLLERRAEETQYF. The DNA for the CDR3 is TGTGCCAGCAGCTTACTAGAGAGACGGGCGGAAGAGACCCAGTACTTC. Full variable domain (remainder filled in from reference TRBV7-2 and TRBJ2-5): GAGVSQSPSNKVTEKGKDVELRCDPISGHTALYWYRQSLGQGLEFLIYFQGNSAPDKSGLPSDRFSAERTGGSVSTLTIQRTQQEDSAVYLCASSLLERRAEETQYFGPGTRLLVL.

The chain is built from TRBV3-1 and TRBJ2-3, with TRBD1 matching 7 bases. The CDR3 has 15 amino acids. CDR1 is LGHDT, CDR2 YNNKEL, per germline (reference sequence). J was trimmed by 6 bases and V by 1 base; bases with no gene match: 7. The CDR3 here is CASSQVTGAWDTQYF. The CDR3 DNA sequence: TGTGCCAGCAGCCAAGTCACAGGGGCATGGGATACGCAGTATTTT.

To note about this clonotype: A much larger clone is a single base away; this may be a read error. The chain has TRBV29-1 and TRBJ2-7; TRBD1 agrees at 7 bases. Germline-derived CDR1 and CDR2 are SQVTM and ANQGSEA. The junction had 2 bases not matched to a gene; V was cut back by 4 bases and J by 5 bases. CDR3 size: 11 residues. The CDR3 here is CSVGQGHEQYF. The CDR3 coding sequence is TGCAGCGTTGGACAGGGCCACGAGCAGTACTTC.

The chain joins TRBV20-1 to TRBJ2-1; a possible D gene is TRBD1 (5 bases). CDR3 size: 12 residues. V dropped 3 bases and J dropped 5 bases, with 8 bases sitting between them. From germline, CDR1 is DFQATT and CDR2 SNEGSKA (reference sequence). The CDR3 coding sequence is TGCAGTGCTAGCGACAGCCACAATGAGCAGTTCTTC. It encodes CSASDSHNEQFF.

The rearrangement links TRBV6-6 to TRBJ2-1; 7 bases are a match to TRBD2. This CDR3 contains 17 residues. CDR1 MNHNY and CDR2 SVGAGI come from the germline V gene (reference sequence). Trimming took 2 bases from V and 7 from J; bases not matched to a gene: 14. The DNA of the CDR3 is TGTGCCAGCAGTTACGATTTGAAGGGAGGGCCAAGGAATGAGCAGTTCTTC. Amino acids: CASSYDLKGGPRNEQFF.

Worth noting for this clonotype: A junction boundary mismatches the germline segment, possibly from a read error. V gene TRBV13 combines with J gene TRBJ1-2; D is perhaps TRBD1 (5 bases). The CDR3 contains 11 residues. Germline values: CDR1 PRHDT, CDR2 FYEKMQ (reference sequence). DNA of the CDR3: TGTGCCTGCAGGGAACCCTATGGCTACACCTTC. Encoded protein: CACREPYGYTF.

CDR3 DNA sequence: TGCGCCAGCAGCCCAACTCATGGACTAGCGGGGAGAGAGACCCAGTACTTC. This encodes CASSPTHGLAGRETQYF. The genes are TRBV4-1 and TRBJ2-5; 12 bases are shared with TRBD2. CDR3 size: 17 residues. CDR1 is MGHRA, CDR2 YSYEKL, per germline. Losses at the gene ends were 4 bases for V and 4 bases for J; bases not matched to a gene: 10.

This clonotype came up a few times. The chain is built from TRBV7-9 and TRBJ2-3; 10 positions agree with TRBD2. After removal of 2 bases from V and 4 bases from J, the junction contained 6 bases not matched to a gene. Germline V gene sequence: CDR1 SEHNR, CDR2 FQNEAQ (reference sequence). The CDR3 runs 16 residues. The CDR3 DNA is TGTGCCAGCAGCTTATTAGCGGGAGGAACGGCAGATACGCAGTATTTT. Protein product: CASSLLAGGTADTQYF.

This clonotype was counted only a few times. The V gene is TRBV15, the J gene TRBJ1-1, with a possible D match to TRBD1 (5 bases). Trimming stripped 0 bases from V and 0 bases from J, with 11 bases between. The length of the CDR3 is 16 residues. Germline-derived CDR1 and CDR2 are LNHNV and YYDKDF (reference sequence). CDR3 sequence (DNA): TGTGCCACCAGCAGAGATATTACAGGCATGAACACTGAAGCTTTCTTT. As protein: CATSRDITGMNTEAFF.